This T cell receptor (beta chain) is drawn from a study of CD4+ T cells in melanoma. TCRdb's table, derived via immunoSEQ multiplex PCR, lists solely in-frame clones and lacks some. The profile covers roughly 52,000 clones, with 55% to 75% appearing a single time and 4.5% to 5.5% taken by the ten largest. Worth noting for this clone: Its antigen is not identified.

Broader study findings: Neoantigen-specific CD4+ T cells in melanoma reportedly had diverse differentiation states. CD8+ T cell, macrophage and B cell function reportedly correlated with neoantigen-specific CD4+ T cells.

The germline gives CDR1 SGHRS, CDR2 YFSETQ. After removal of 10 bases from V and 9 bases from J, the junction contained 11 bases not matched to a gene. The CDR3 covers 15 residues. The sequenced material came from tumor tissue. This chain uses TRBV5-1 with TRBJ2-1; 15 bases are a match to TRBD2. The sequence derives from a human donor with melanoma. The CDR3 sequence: CAGTWTSGGGSEQFF. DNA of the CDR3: TGCGCCGGCACCTGGACTAGCGGGGGGGGCAGTGAGCAGTTCTTC. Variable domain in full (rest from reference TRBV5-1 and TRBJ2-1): KAGVTQTPRYLIKTRGQQVTLSCSPISGHRSVSWYQQTPGQGLQFLFEYFSETQRNKGNFPGRFSGRQFSNSRSEMNVSTLELGDSALYLCAGTWTSGGGSEQFFGPGTRLTVL.